This T cell receptor (beta chain) was documented in a study of blood T cells in healthy people across ages. General observations from the study: Higher naive T cell percentage went strongly together with higher TCR beta diversity. Diversity estimates from one million T cells were considered underestimates. Long-lived donors exceeded aged donors in naive CD4+ cells and diversity.

There were at least 5.5 micrograms of total RNA extracted from every sample. CDR3 length equals 13 residues. The germline gives CDR1 SQVTM, CDR2 ANQGSEA. With 7 bases removed from V and 4 bases from J, the gap between germline ends came to 16 bases. This clonotype was detected only a few times. Its antigen is unidentified. Through a sample-barcoded 5' primer and a J-beta primer mix, a second PCR was run for about 6 to 11 cycles. In TCRdb, the 5' RACE reads were re-called with MiXCR into one record per CDR3 protein. The sample gives over 1.5 million distinct CDR3 sequences, 40% to 55% of which show up once; approximately 2.1% is in the top ten.

The origin of this receptor is a woman aged 40 to 49 in good health. The rearrangement links TRBV29-1 to TRBJ2-5, with D maybe TRBD1 (5 bases). Sequenced input: blood. The CDR3 loop is CSASDITRETQYF. CDR3 DNA sequence: TGCAGCGCCTCGGACATTACGAGAGAGACCCAGTACTTC.